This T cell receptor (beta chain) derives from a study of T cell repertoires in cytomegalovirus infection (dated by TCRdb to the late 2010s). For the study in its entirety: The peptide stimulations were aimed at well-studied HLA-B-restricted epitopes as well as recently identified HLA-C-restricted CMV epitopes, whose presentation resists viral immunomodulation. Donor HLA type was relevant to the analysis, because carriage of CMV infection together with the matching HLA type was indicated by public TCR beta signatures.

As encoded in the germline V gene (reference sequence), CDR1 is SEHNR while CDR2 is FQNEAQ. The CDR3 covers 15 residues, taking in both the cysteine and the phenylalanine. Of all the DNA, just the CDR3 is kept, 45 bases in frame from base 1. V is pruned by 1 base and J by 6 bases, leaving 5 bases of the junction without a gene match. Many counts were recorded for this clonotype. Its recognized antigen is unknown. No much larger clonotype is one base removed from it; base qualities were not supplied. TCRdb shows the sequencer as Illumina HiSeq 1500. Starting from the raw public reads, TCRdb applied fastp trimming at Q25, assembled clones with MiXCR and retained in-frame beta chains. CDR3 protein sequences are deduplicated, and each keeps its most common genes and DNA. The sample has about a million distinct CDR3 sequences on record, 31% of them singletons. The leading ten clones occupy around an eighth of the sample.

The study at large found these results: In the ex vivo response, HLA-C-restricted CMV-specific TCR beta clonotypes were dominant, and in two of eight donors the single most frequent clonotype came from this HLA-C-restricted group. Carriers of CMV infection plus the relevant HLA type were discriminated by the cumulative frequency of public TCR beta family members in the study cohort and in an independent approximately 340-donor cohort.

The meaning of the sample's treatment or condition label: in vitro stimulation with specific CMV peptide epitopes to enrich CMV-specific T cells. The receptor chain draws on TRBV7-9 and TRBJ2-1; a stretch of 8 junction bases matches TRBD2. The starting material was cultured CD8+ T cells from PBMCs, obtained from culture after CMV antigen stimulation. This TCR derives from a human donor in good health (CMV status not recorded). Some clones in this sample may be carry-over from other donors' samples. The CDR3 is CASSLVGTRGNEQFF. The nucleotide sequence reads TGTGCCAGCAGCTTAGTCGGGACTAGAGGCAATGAGCAGTTCTTC.